A selection of T cell receptor beta chains follows, all from one sample in a study of control samples from healthy donors and cancer patients. The protocol was immunoSEQ multiplex PCR, while the TCRdb copy is restricted to in-frame clones and leaves out a portion. The sample contains around 130,000 clones, roughly 86% of which appear only once. The sequenced material came from PBMCs. Receptors originate from a man aged 50 to 59 with head and neck cancer. Both conserved end residues are part of each CDR3. A D gene is named only where the DNA matches it firmly.

v_call	j_call	d_call	cdr3_aa	cdr3_nt
TRBV18	TRBJ2-1	TRBD2	CASSPGGGSYNEQFF	TGTGCCAGCTCACCAGGGGGGGGCTCCTACAATGAGCAGTTCTTC
TRBV6-6	TRBJ1-3	.	CASSTAEAGNTIYF	TGTGCCAGCAGTACAGCCGAGGCCGGAAACACCATATATTTT
TRBV2	TRBJ1-2	TRBD1	CASSEFGTGLGYGYTF	TGTGCCAGCAGTGAATTCGGGACAGGTCTGGGATATGGCTACACCTTC
TRBV6-5	TRBJ2-7	TRBD1	CASRRDRFYEQYF	TGTGCCAGCAGGAGGGACAGATTCTACGAGCAGTACTTC
TRBV9	TRBJ1-2	.	CASSVEGQRVDGYTF	TGTGCCAGCAGCGTAGAAGGACAGAGGGTTGATGGCTACACCTTC
TRBV12-3/TRBV12-4	TRBJ1-3	.	CASSPDSGNTIYF	TGTGCCAGCAGTCCAGACTCTGGAAACACCATATATTTT
TRBV4-2	TRBJ2-7	.	CASSKEGYEQYF	TGTGCCAGCAGCAAAGAGGGGTACGAGCAGTACTTC
TRBV15	TRBJ2-5	.	CATSRGGAQETQYF	TGTGCCACCAGCAGGGGAGGAGCCCAAGAGACCCAGTACTTC
TRBV27	TRBJ1-5	.	CASSLSKGGQPQHF	TGTGCCAGCAGTTTATCTAAGGGAGGGCAGCCCCAGCATTTT
TRBV19	TRBJ1-6	.	CASETGGDNSPLHF	TGTGCCAGTGAGACGGGCGGCGATAATTCACCCCTCCACTTT
TRBV29-1	TRBJ1-1	.	CSCYGGTQPPRTEAFF	TGCAGCTGCTACGGAGGGACTCAACCCCCGAGGACTGAAGCTTTCTTT
TRBV10-1	TRBJ2-3	.	CASSTSHTDTQYF	TGCGCCAGCAGTACAAGCCACACAGATACGCAGTATTTT
TRBV19	TRBJ2-5	.	CASSIESGLWETQYF	TGTGCCAGTAGTATAGAATCGGGGCTATGGGAGACCCAGTACTTC
TRBV5-1	TRBJ2-5	.	CASSLERGSAQSETQYF	TGCGCCAGCAGCTTGGAAAGGGGGTCGGCGCAATCAGAGACCCAGTACTTC
TRBV5-1	TRBJ2-1	.	CASSFNGNEQFF	TGCGCCAGCAGCTTTAACGGGAATGAGCAGTTCTTC
TRBV19	TRBJ2-3	.	CASSIDLGGRGDTQYF	TGTGCCAGTAGTATAGATCTCGGGGGCCGTGGAGATACGCAGTATTTT
TRBV28	TRBJ1-5	.	CASSPQGPQPQHF	TGTGCCAGCAGTCCTCAGGGGCCTCAGCCCCAGCATTTT
TRBV20-1	TRBJ1-3	.	CSASTGNTIYF	TGCAGTGCTAGCACAGGAAACACCATATATTTT